The 29 T cell receptor beta chains reported below all come from one sample, sequenced in a study of blood T cell repertoires in COVID-19. Sequencing used immunoSEQ multiplex PCR; TCRdb keeps in-frame clones, though not all of them. The sample contains around 140,000 clones, 87% of which appear only once. Sequencing was done on a sample of PBMCs or T cells enriched from blood (not recorded which). The source of these receptors is a man between 60 and 75 years old who had recovered from COVID-19.

The rearrangement uses TRBV9 and TRBJ2-5; 8 bases match TRBD2. The germline CDR1 and CDR2 sequences are SGDLS and YYNGEE. There are 15 residues in the CDR3. The trim removed 4 bases at V and 2 bases at J, leaving 7 bases unmatched. CDR3 sequence (DNA): TGTGCCAGCAGCCAGACAGCGGGAGATCAAGAGACCCAGTACTTC. This gives the protein CASSQTAGDQETQYF.

This rearrangement joins TRBV5-1 to TRBJ2-7; 7 positions agree with TRBD2. Losses at the gene ends were 1 base for V and 4 bases for J; bases not matched to a gene: 2. The CDR3 runs 13 residues. CDR1 is SGHRS, CDR2 YFSETQ, per germline. CDR3 sequence (DNA): TGCGCCAGCAGCTTGTCGGGAGGATACGAGCAGTACTTC. Translating gives CASSLSGGYEQYF. Filled out from reference TRBV5-1 and TRBJ2-7, the complete variable domain reads KAGVTQTPRYLIKTRGQQVTLSCSPISGHRSVSWYQQTPGQGLQFLFEYFSETQRNKGNFPGRFSGRQFSNSRSEMNVSTLELGDSALYLCASSLSGGYEQYFGPGTRLTVT.

The chain has TRBV20-1 and TRBJ1-4; D unresolved. The germline CDR1 and CDR2 sequences are DFQATT and SNEGSKA (reference sequence). V lost 6 bases and J lost 2, with 4 bases in between. This CDR3 is 11 amino acids long. The CDR3 loop reads CSAHTNEKLFF. CDR3 bases: TGCAGTGCCCATACTAATGAAAAACTGTTTTTT.

This clone was seen just once. The chain has TRBV28 and TRBJ1-4; no clear D. The J call could be wrong; TRBJ2-2 is a better fit for the DNA end. CDR3 size: 12 residues. CDR1 and CDR2 from the germline V gene are MDHEN and SYDVKM. The CDR3 reads CASSSRPGELFF. The CDR3 DNA is TGTGCCAGCAGTTCCCGGCCGGGGGAGCTGTTTTTT.

The J gene is TRBJ2-5, the V gene TRBV4-1; 7 positions agree with TRBD1. The CDR3 is 16 amino acids. V gave up 1 base and J gave up 2 bases; unmatched junction bases: 7. CDR1 is MGHRA, CDR2 YSYEKL, per germline. CDR3 nucleotides: TGCGCCAGCAGCCAAGGAATCGGGACAGTTCAAGAGACCCAGTACTTC. Encoded protein: CASSQGIGTVQETQYF.

V is TRBV11-2 and J is TRBJ2-7; possible D gene TRBD1, 6 bases. Germline V CDR1 and CDR2: SGHAT, FQNNGV. The CDR3 contains 13 residues. The V and J ends lost 5 bases and 3 bases respectively, with 11 bases between them. This CDR3 reads CASSRQQGYEQYF. For the CDR3, the DNA is TGTGCCAGCAGCCGTCAACAGGGCTACGAGCAGTACTTC.

The CDR3 protein is CASTGTGEKNIQYF. The CDR3 DNA reads as TGTGCCAGTACGGGGACGGGAGAAAAAAACATTCAGTACTTC. The rearrangement joins TRBV19 to TRBJ2-4; tentatively, D is TRBD2 (6 bases). The CDR3 is 14 residues long. V was cut by 7 bases and J by 4 bases, with 14 bases left in between. Germline CDR1 LNHDA, CDR2 SQIVND (reference sequence).

This clone was picked up a small number of times. The rearrangement links TRBV7-2 to TRBJ1-5, with TRBD1 identical over 7 bases. Trimming cost V 5 bases and J 2 bases; bases outside gene matches: 6. Germline V lookup: CDR1 SGHTA, CDR2 FQGNSA. The CDR3 is made up of 15 amino acids. This CDR3 reads CASSTTGIGNQPQHF. DNA of the CDR3: TGTGCCAGCAGCACGACAGGGATCGGCAATCAGCCCCAGCATTTT.

The table lists this clone with a count of one. The V gene is TRBV5-5, the J gene TRBJ2-7; weak D call: TRBD2 (6 bases). V was cut by 3 bases and J by 0 bases, with 16 bases left in between. Germline V gene lookup returns CDR1 SGHKS and CDR2 YYEKEE (reference sequence). The CDR3 has 16 residues. The CDR3 loop is CASSSGTPLTSYEQYF. The CDR3 DNA is TGTGCCAGCAGCTCAGGGACTCCCCTCACCTCCTACGAGCAGTACTTC.

Remarks on this clone: The sample holds other DNA sequences that translate to the same CDR3. The rearrangement joins TRBV11-2 to TRBJ2-1; unclear D gene. Germline CDR1 and CDR2: SGHAT and FQNNGV. The CDR3 runs 13 residues. The germline V and J ends were trimmed by 1 base and 3 bases, with 4 bases remaining between them. CDR3 DNA sequence: TGTGCCAGCAGCTTAGGGCTCTACAATGAGCAGTTCTTC. This codes for CASSLGLYNEQFF.

This clone was detected only once. This chain uses TRBV6-5 with TRBJ1-5; 8 bases map to TRBD1. The CDR3 has 15 residues. V shed 7 bases, J shed 5 bases, and the junction held 10 bases outside the gene matches. Per germline, CDR1 MNHEY and CDR2 SVGAGI. The CDR3 DNA reads as TGTGCCAGCAATCCCCCAGGGGGCGGAGATCAGCCCCAGCATTTT. Translation: CASNPPGGGDQPQHF.

This sequence joins TRBV27 and TRBJ2-2, with D unresolved. CDR3 size: 14 residues. Germline-derived CDR1 and CDR2 are MNHEY and SMNVEV (reference sequence). V was shortened by 4 bases and J by 0 bases, with 6 bases between the two germline ends. CDR3 bases: TGTGCCAGCAGTTCCCCTTCGAACACCGGGGAGCTGTTTTTT. Translation gives CASSSPSNTGELFF.

The V call is TRBV7-8, the J call TRBJ2-6, with 8 bases matching TRBD1. This CDR3 is 16 amino acids long. After removal of 5 bases from V and 1 base from J, the junction contained 4 bases not matched to a gene. In germline, CDR1 is SGHVS, CDR2 FQNEAQ. DNA for the CDR3: TGTGCCAGCAGCGCCACAGGGGGATCTGGGGCCAACGTCCTGACTTTC. It specifies CASSATGGSGANVLTF. The full variable domain, with the rest looked up from reference TRBV7-8 and TRBJ2-6, is GAGVSQSPRYKVAKRGQDVALRCDPISGHVSLFWYQQALGQGPEFLTYFQNEAQLDKSGLPSDRFFAERPEGSVSTLKIQRTQQEDSAVYLCASSATGGSGANVLTFGAGSRLTVL.

The genes are TRBV28 and TRBJ1-1; TRBD1 might be the D (5 bases). Germline-derived CDR1 and CDR2 are MDHEN and SYDVKM. This CDR3 is 15 amino acids long. Trimming stripped 7 bases from V and 4 bases from J, with 19 bases between. The CDR3 loop is CASTQVRGVLTEAFF. The CDR3 bases are TGTGCCAGCACCCAAGTGCGGGGGGTACTCACTGAAGCTTTCTTT.

V is TRBV6-1 and J is TRBJ1-2; D is unclear. This CDR3 is 13 amino acids long. Germline values: CDR1 MNHNS, CDR2 SASEGT. Trimming took 2 bases from V and 3 from J, leaving 7 bases between them. The chain's CDR3 is CASSENIDYGYTF. Here the CDR3 DNA reads TGTGCCAGCAGTGAAAACATCGACTATGGCTACACCTTC.

This clone showed up just a few times. The rearrangement joins TRBV5-1 to TRBJ1-2; tentative D call: TRBD1 (5 bases). The germline V and J ends were trimmed by 1 base and 8 bases, with 12 bases remaining between them. This CDR3 region has 13 residues. CDR1 SGHRS and CDR2 YFSETQ come from the germline V gene. The CDR3 here is CASSLRGLLGYTF. The CDR3 DNA reads as TGCGCCAGCAGCTTGAGGGGACTTCTGGGCTACACCTTC.

This chain uses TRBV19 with TRBJ2-1; TRBD2 aligns across 7 bases. V shed 4 bases and J 0 bases; nucleotides not matched to a gene: 6. This CDR3 is 16 amino acids long. Germline lookup yields CDR1 LNHDA and CDR2 SQIVND (reference sequence). The CDR3 spells CASSRGAGSSYNEQFF. The CDR3 nucleotides read TGTGCCAGTAGTAGGGGAGCGGGGAGCTCCTACAATGAGCAGTTCTTC. The whole variable domain, filled in from reference TRBV19 and TRBJ2-1, reads DGGITQSPKYLFRKEGQNVTLSCEQNLNHDAMYWYRQDPGQGLRLIYYSQIVNDFQKGDIAEGYSVSREKKESFPLTVTSAQKNPTAFYLCASSRGAGSSYNEQFFGPGTRLTVL.

The J gene is TRBJ2-7, the V gene TRBV3-1 (or the pseudogene TRBV3-2); tentative D call: TRBD2 (6 bases). Germline assignment: CDR1 LGHDT and CDR2 YNNKEL (reference sequence). The germline V and J ends were trimmed by 3 bases and 0 bases, with 6 bases remaining between them. CDR3 length equals 13 residues. The CDR3 DNA reads TGTGCCAGCAGCCAGGGACTCTCCTACGAGCAGTACTTC. Translated, it gives CASSQGLSYEQYF.

The chain carries TRBV28 and TRBJ2-7; 9 nucleotides match TRBD1. In germline, CDR1 is MDHEN, CDR2 SYDVKM. Unmatched junction bases numbered 4, after V lost 7 bases and J lost 3 bases. The CDR3 runs to 13 residues. This CDR3 is CASNPGQGYEQYF. CDR3 bases: TGTGCCAGCAATCCGGGACAGGGCTACGAGCAGTACTTC. Together with reference TRBV28 and TRBJ2-7, the CDR3 gives the full variable domain: DVKVTQSSRYLVKRTGEKVFLECVQDMDHENMFWYRQDPGLGLRLIYFSYDVKMKEKGDIPEGYSVSREKKERFSLILESASTNQTSMYLCASNPGQGYEQYFGPGTRLTVT.

V and J are TRBV10-3 and TRBJ1-3; TRBD1 might be the D (5 bases). The CDR3 totals 15 residues. Germline CDR1 reads ENHRY; CDR2 reads SYGVKD. Between the trimmed V and J ends, which lost 6 bases and 2 bases, there was a span of 14 bases. The CDR3 loop reads CAIRVQVGPGNTIYF. CDR3 sequence (DNA): TGTGCCATCAGAGTACAGGTTGGGCCTGGAAACACCATATATTTT.

V gene TRBV6-4 combines with J gene TRBJ2-1; TRBD2 aligns across 9 bases. The CDR3 runs 15 residues. Germline loops: CDR1 MRHNA, CDR2 SNTAGT. Trimming took 5 bases from V and 8 from J; bases not matched to a gene: 10. The CDR3 sequence: CASSILAGALDEQFF. DNA for the CDR3: TGTGCCAGCAGTATATTAGCGGGAGCTTTGGATGAGCAGTTCTTC.

This clone has a single count. The chain is built from TRBV6-1 and TRBJ1-1, with D unclear. The CDR3 extends over 17 amino acids. Per germline, CDR1 MNHNS and CDR2 SASEGT. V lost 3 bases to trimming and J lost 5 bases, with 22 bases between them. CDR3 coding DNA: TGTGCCAGCAGTGACGACGGGAGTACAAATCGTAGGACTGAAGCTTTCTTT. Translated: CASSDDGSTNRRTEAFF.

The chain links TRBV18 to TRBJ2-7; 7 positions agree with TRBD1. CDR1 KGHSH and CDR2 LQKENI come from the germline V gene. V trimming: 3 bases; J trimming: 6 bases; junction bases outside the gene matches: 11. The CDR3 is 15 amino acids. CDR3 region: CASSPATGLELEQYF. The CDR3 region has the DNA TGTGCCAGCTCACCGGCGACAGGGCTTGAACTCGAGCAGTACTTC.

The rearrangement links TRBV29-1 to TRBJ1-3, with D possibly TRBD1 on 5 matching bases. CDR1 SQVTM and CDR2 ANQGSEA come from the germline V gene. V was cut by 5 bases and J by 8 bases, with 13 bases left in between. The CDR3 is 12 residues long. CDR3 sequence (DNA): TGCAGCGTTTCGGCAGGAGGGGACACCATATATTTT. Protein: CSVSAGGDTIYF.

V and J are TRBV2 and TRBJ2-7, with TRBD1 matching over 7 bases. Germline trimming cut 6 bases from V and 6 bases from J; bases unmatched to any gene: 8. The CDR3 loop spans 13 amino acids. CDR1 SNHLY and CDR2 FYNNEI come from the germline V gene. CDR3 DNA sequence: TGTGCCAGCAGATACGGGACAGCCGTCGAGCAGTACTTC. Its translation: CASRYGTAVEQYF. Using reference TRBV2 and TRBJ2-7 for the parts outside the CDR3, the full variable domain is EPEVTQTPSHQVTQMGQEVILRCVPISNHLYFYWYRQILGQKVEFLVSFYNNEISEKSEIFDDQFSVERPDGSNFTLKIRSTKLEDSAMYFCASRYGTAVEQYFGPGTRLTVT.

This clone appeared once. The chain couples TRBV5-1 to TRBJ1-3; 7 bases align to TRBD1. V shed 0 bases and J 2 bases; nucleotides not matched to a gene: 8. The CDR3 runs to 17 residues. Germline values: CDR1 SGHRS, CDR2 YFSETQ. The CDR3 DNA reads TGCGCCAGCAGCTTGGGGTTGAGGGGGCGAACTGGAAACACCATATATTTT. Residues: CASSLGLRGRTGNTIYF.

The chain joins TRBV28 to TRBJ1-2; 7 bases match TRBD1. The junction had 9 bases not matched to a gene; V was cut back by 6 bases and J by 5 bases. The CDR3 spans 14 residues. Germline V gene data show CDR1 as MDHEN and CDR2 as SYDVKM. DNA for the CDR3: TGTGCCAGCAGCCGGGTTACAGGGGAGTATGGCTACACCTTC. Translated: CASSRVTGEYGYTF.

The chain has TRBV12-2 and TRBJ1-5. TRBV12-2 is shown as a pseudogene. The CDR3 has 14 amino acids. CDR3 loop: CASCFGVCDQPQHF. CDR3 in DNA: TGTGCAAGTTGCTTTGGAGTCTGTGATCAGCCCCAGCATTTT.

This chain joins TRBV11-2 and TRBJ1-1; 7 nucleotides agree with TRBD1. There are 16 residues in the CDR3. Germline CDR1 reads SGHAT; CDR2 reads FQNNGV. Trimming removed 5 bases from V and 2 bases from J; junction bases left unmatched: 11. CDR3 region: CASSQRPTGINTEAFF. DNA for the CDR3: TGTGCCAGCAGCCAACGCCCGACAGGGATCAACACTGAAGCTTTCTTT.